This TCR beta chain was captured in a study of cytomegalovirus exposure and HLA in healthy donors. Whole-study results and caveats: A later analysis showed HLA-associated TCR beta chains outstripping equally common others in clonal expansion.

There are a few counts of this clone. Antigen unknown. PCR employed 60 Vbeta and 13 Jbeta primers. Repertoires were generated with immunoSEQ multiplex PCR, while TCRdb's copy carries only in-frame clones and drops some. The sample shows 70,000 to 85,000 clones, around 62% of them seen only once. Germline V gene lookup returns CDR1 LNHNV and CDR2 YYDKDF (reference sequence). V gave up 6 bases and J gave up 0 bases, with 14 bases separating them. The CDR3 has 16 amino acids. The sequencing sample was made of PBMCs. The clonotype was recovered from a male donor in good health and CMV-seropositive. V usage is TRBV15 and J usage is TRBJ2-2, with D maybe TRBD2 (6 bases). The CDR3 DNA sequence: TGTGCCACCAGAATCGGGGGACCTGCGAACACCGGGGAGCTGTTTTTT. Its translation is CATRIGGPANTGELFF.